This T cell receptor (beta chain) was obtained from a study of T cell responses to AZD1222 COVID-19 vaccine. The assay was immunoSEQ multiplex PCR, and TCRdb's table has in-frame clones only and misses some. The sample shows 180,000 or so clones, 70% to 90% of them seen only once. In regard to this clone: Its antigen is unknown.

There are 16 residues in the CDR3. The V end was cut by 0 bases, the J end by 0 bases, with 11 bases between. Looked up from germline, CDR1 is LNHDA and CDR2 is SQIVND (reference sequence). Study-wide results and limits: Baseline serology detected seropositivity in only a handful of AZD1222 recipients. Unmutated regions of variants are reportedly targeted by nearly half of spike-specific TCRs. Repertoires were obtained solely post-peak T cell response.

The receptor's source is an adult in good health. Sequenced material: peripheral blood, taken on day 0 of AZD1222 vaccination. The genes are TRBV19 and TRBJ1-1, with D unclear. CDR3 amino acids: CASSIESGGLNTEAFF. The CDR3 DNA reads TGTGCCAGTAGTATAGAGTCTGGCGGACTGAACACTGAAGCTTTCTTT.